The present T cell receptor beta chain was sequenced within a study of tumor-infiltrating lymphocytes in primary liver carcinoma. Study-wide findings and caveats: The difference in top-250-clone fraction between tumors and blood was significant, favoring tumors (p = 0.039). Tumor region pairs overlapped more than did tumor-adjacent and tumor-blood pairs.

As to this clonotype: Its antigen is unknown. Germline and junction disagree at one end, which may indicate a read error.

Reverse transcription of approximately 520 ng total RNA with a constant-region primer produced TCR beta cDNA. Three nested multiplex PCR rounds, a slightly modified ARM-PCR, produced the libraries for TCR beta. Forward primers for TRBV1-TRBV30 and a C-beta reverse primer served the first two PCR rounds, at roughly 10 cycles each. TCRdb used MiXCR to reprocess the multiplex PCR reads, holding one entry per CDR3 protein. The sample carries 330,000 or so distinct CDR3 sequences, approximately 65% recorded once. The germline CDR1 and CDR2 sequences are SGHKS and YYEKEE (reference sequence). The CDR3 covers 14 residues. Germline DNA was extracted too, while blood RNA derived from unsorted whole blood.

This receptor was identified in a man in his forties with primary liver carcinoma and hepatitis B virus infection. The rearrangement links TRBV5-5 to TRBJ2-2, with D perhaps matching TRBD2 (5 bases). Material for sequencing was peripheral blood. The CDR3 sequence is CACSLEAGVGELFF. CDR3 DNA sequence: TGTGCCTGCAGCTTGGAGGCGGGTGTCGGGGAGCTGTTTTTT.